This entry is about one T cell receptor (beta chain). Its antigen is currently not known. No base quality values were provided; no much bigger clone lies one nucleotide off. Taken from cysteine to phenylalanine, the CDR3 has 15 residues. Of the read, only the CDR3 DNA is kept; its 45 bases are in frame from base 1. V is reduced by 5 bases and J by 2 bases, leaving a spacing of 14 bases between them. The germline V gene yields MNHEY for CDR1 and SVGAGI for CDR2. The donors were healthy, HIV-negative adults who had no recently reported acute infections or vaccinations. Only Caucasian adults living in Nashville, Tennessee, USA were represented among the donors. Magnetic negative selection was used to enrich CD4+ T cells, after which naive cells were positively selected on CD45RA and the negative fraction became the memory subset. After blood collection by leukapheresis, PBMCs were isolated using Ficoll-Histopaque density gradient centrifugation and then cryopreserved in the vapor phase of liquid nitrogen. Analytical flow cytometry was used to check the purity and quantity of each magnetically sorted T cell population. Genomic DNA was isolated from each sorted fraction and quantified by UV absorbance on a Nanodrop 2000c.

Using the deep immunoSEQ assay, TCR CDR3 regions were amplified from genomic DNA by multiplex PCR. For each cell subset, the extracted genomic DNA was distributed evenly across all wells of several immunoSEQ 96-well plates, and each plate served as one replicate. For sorted subsets, each replicate PCR was loaded with around 200 ng genomic DNA, equivalent to about 30,000 T cell genomes. The purified libraries were quantified using a Qubit 3.0 fluorometer, sized with a Bioanalyzer 2100, and then quantified again using the KAPA Library Quantification kit. Every immunoSEQ 96-well plate was sequenced on a separate single-read 150-cycle Illumina NextSeq 550 flow cell. As for the authors' bioinformatics: Because the immunoSEQ output included only junctional sequences and no quality scores, the filtering could not be the same as the filtering used for full-length reads. Sequences were annotated with PyIR, a Python wrapper for IgBLAST v1.9, using IMGT germline references to assign V/J genes and CDR3. Reads with weak V/J assignments (E-value above 1e-6), missing CDR3, stop codons, out-of-frame junctions, or ambiguous translated residues were removed. A V3J clonotype was defined by an identical inferred V gene, J gene, and CDR3 amino acid sequence. Percentage overlap between repertoires was computed as shared unique clonotypes divided by the size of the smaller repertoire. Richness of each repertoire was evaluated using RTK rarefaction, the Chao1 estimator, and Recon v2.1 estimates of unobserved clonotypes. OLGA was used to compute generation probabilities for all TCRbeta clonotypes that the gDNA method yielded from a handful of donors. The clones in this table, taken by TCRdb from immuneACCESS, are in-frame only. Not every clone is retained; where verified, under half of the shortfall comes from an unresolved V gene, and the cause of the rest is unknown. The V and J calls and clone size were taken over from that table, and D and trimming were inferred from the DNA. The sample table shows some 300,000 clones, and around four fifths are seen once. The ten top clones hold around 9.3% of the sample.

The sample originates from a study of shared clonotypes between healthy human individuals (dated by TCRdb to about 2020). Study-wide context: The cohort included three men and two women between 18 and 49 years of age. To increase sequencing depth and limit assay-specific biases, different laboratories used diverse techniques to prepare libraries and sequence TCR repertoires. For each donor, CD4 naive and CD4 memory were each given three plates, CD8 naive was given two plates, and CD8 memory was given one plate. Each donor's leukapheresis produced roughly between roughly 0.85 and 9.5 billion PBMCs. Blood TCR repertoires of about five healthy adults were deeply sequenced to estimate repertoire size and the extent of clonotype sharing between individuals. The paper as a whole reports these results and caveats: Because the study included only a small number of donors, the genetic and exposure-history diversity represented was limited. Compared with non-shared clonotypes, the clonotypes found in all four sorted-subset donors had higher generation probabilities. Sampling was limited to blood, and TCR repertoires in tissue likely differ from TCR repertoires in blood. Naive subsets generally had larger estimated clonotype richness than memory subsets did. When a handful of donors were compared, the shared fraction of clonotypes was 5% to 6.5% for naive CD4, over 3% for naive CD8, 2.3% for memory CD4, and 0.4% for memory CD8. Incomplete sequencing was indicated by rarefaction of sorted-subset datasets, despite the large sequencing depth. Based on pairwise subsampling, the degree of clonotype sharing among donors was expected to be affected by sequencing depth.

The chain uses TRBV6-5 and TRBJ2-3, with a tentative D gene TRBD2 over 6 matching bases. Sequenced input: memory CD4+ T cells sorted from blood. The cell subset or site label of this sample denotes: CD45RA-negative fraction. The TCR was taken from a man under 40 in good health. CDR3 protein: CASSRGLIFTDTQYF. In nucleotide form, the sequence is TGTGCCAGCAGTCGCGGACTAATCTTCACAGATACGCAGTATTTT.